This T cell receptor beta chain was observed in a study of T cells in Graves' hyperthyroidism and ophthalmopathy. V shed 6 bases and J 6 bases; nucleotides not matched to a gene: 8. This CDR3 is built from 15 residues. The V gene's germline CDR1 is MNHNS and CDR2 SASEGT. Researchers amplified the TCR beta CDR3 regions from RNA transcripts. Researchers ran a first-round RT-PCR on the TCR CDR3 using the HTBI primer set. TCRdb processed the multiplex PCR reads anew with MiXCR; each CDR3 protein has one entry. The sample holds approximately 610,000 distinct CDR3 sequences; approximately 15% are singletons and the top ten take roughly 4.5%.

The receptor comes from a woman in her thirties or forties with Graves' ophthalmopathy. The sequencing sample was made of blood. The gene calls are TRBV6-1 and TRBJ2-2, with TRBD2 identical over 9 bases. The CDR3 spells CASRGGGRAPGELFF. For the CDR3, the DNA is TGTGCCAGCAGGGGAGGCGGGAGGGCCCCCGGGGAGCTGTTTTTT.